Shown below are 24 T cell receptor beta chains from a single sample sequenced in a study of identifying expanded T cells in peripheral blood. Data came from immunoSEQ multiplex PCR; TCRdb stores just in-frame clones and leaves some out. The sample has fewer than 85,000 clones; 70% to 90% are singletons. Source material: blood. These receptors all stem from a person between 18 and 70 years old in good health.

The J gene is TRBJ2-1, the V gene TRBV6-5; 9 nucleotides agree with TRBD1. CDR1 and CDR2 (germline): MNHEY, SVGAGI. V shed 0 bases, J shed 8 bases, and the junction held 5 bases outside the gene matches. CDR3 length: 15 residues. CDR3 loop: CASSYSTGGHDEQFF. The CDR3, as DNA: TGTGCCAGCAGTTACTCGACAGGGGGACATGATGAGCAGTTCTTC.

The rearrangement joins TRBV9 to TRBJ1-3; tentative D call: TRBD1 (5 bases). This CDR3 has 17 amino acids. V shed 1 base and J shed 2 bases, with 16 bases lying between them. CDR1 SGDLS and CDR2 YYNGEE come from the germline V gene. Here the CDR3 DNA reads TGTGCCAGCAGCGTATATGGGACGGGGGTGCCTGGAAACACCATATATTTT. Its protein is CASSVYGTGVPGNTIYF. The entire variable domain, with the rest obtained from reference TRBV9 and TRBJ1-3, is as follows: DSGVTQTPKHLITATGQRVTLRCSPRSGDLSVYWYQQSLDQGLQFLIQYYNGEERAKGNILERFSAQQFPDLHSELNLSSLELGDSALYFCASSVYGTGVPGNTIYFGEGSWLTVV.

J is TRBJ1-2 and V is TRBV11-2; D may be TRBD1 (5 bases). CDR3 length: 19 residues. The germline V and J ends were trimmed by 2 bases and 4 bases, with 26 bases remaining between them. CDR1 is SGHAT, CDR2 FQNNGV, per germline. In nucleotides, the CDR3 is TGTGCCAGCAGCTTATACGCAGGGTTTTCGGTCGCAACCCCCTATGGCTACACCTTC. It yields the protein CASSLYAGFSVATPYGYTF. Full variable domain (rest looked up from reference TRBV11-2 and TRBJ1-2): EAGVAQSPRYKIIEKRQSVAFWCNPISGHATLYWYQQILGQGPKLLIQFQNNGVVDDSQLPKDRFSAERLKGVDSTLKIQPAKLEDSAVYLCASSLYAGFSVATPYGYTFGSGTRLTVV.

J is TRBJ2-7 and V is TRBV18, with D maybe TRBD2 (6 bases). The V end was cut by 0 bases, the J end by 7 bases, with 13 bases between. CDR3 length equals 14 residues. Germline values: CDR1 KGHSH, CDR2 LQKENI. The chain's CDR3 is CASSPPASAGEQYF. DNA for the CDR3: TGTGCCAGCTCACCACCGGCTAGCGCAGGTGAGCAGTACTTC. The full variable domain, its missing parts supplied by reference TRBV18 and TRBJ2-7, is NAGVMQNPRHLVRRRGQEARLRCSPMKGHSHVYWYRQLPEEGLKFMVYLQKENIIDESGMPKERFSAEFPKEGPSILRIQQVVRGDSAAYFCASSPPASAGEQYFGPGTRLTVT.

Concerning this clone: At one end, the junction sequence differs from germline, possibly due to a read error. The V call is TRBV5-3, the J call TRBJ1-2; TRBD1 matches 9 bases. TRBV5-3 is an ORF, with its function uncertain. The CDR3 extends over 15 amino acids. The CDR3 loop reads CASSLAGGQGYGYTF. The CDR3 region has the DNA TGTGCCAGCAGCTTGGCAGGGGGACAGGGTTATGGCTACACCTTC.

This clone occurred once. The chain employs TRBV6-5 and TRBJ1-4; tentative D call: TRBD1 (6 bases). Per germline, CDR1 MNHEY and CDR2 SVGAGI. The CDR3 loop spans 14 amino acids. V was clipped by 7 bases and J by 0 bases, with 9 bases between them. The CDR3 bases are TGTGCCAGCACGGACAGTGCAACTAATGAAAAACTGTTTTTT. Its translation: CASTDSATNEKLFF.

The genes are TRBV28 and TRBJ2-2; D is perhaps TRBD2 (5 bases). The V and J ends lost 6 bases and 6 bases respectively, with 17 bases between them. The CDR3 sequence is 15 residues long. Germline V lookup: CDR1 MDHEN, CDR2 SYDVKM. Here the CDR3 reads CASSPQQPGSGELFF. The CDR3 DNA follows: TGTGCCAGCAGCCCCCAACAACCGGGGTCCGGGGAGCTGTTTTTT.

The CDR3 sequence: CASSKGRRETQYF. CDR3 in DNA: TGTGCCAGTAGTAAGGGGAGAAGAGAGACCCAGTACTTC. This chain connects TRBV19 to TRBJ2-5, with D tentatively TRBD1 or TRBD2 (5 bases each). CDR1 and CDR2 (germline): LNHDA, SQIVND (reference sequence). CDR3 length equals 13 residues. Trimming shortened V by 4 bases and J by 4 bases, and 10 bases separated the two germline ends.

The V and J genes are TRBV4-3 and TRBJ1-2; no clear D. The CDR3 runs 15 residues. V shed 1 base and J shed 0 bases, with 9 bases lying between them. Germline assignment: CDR1 LGHNA and CDR2 YSLEER. The CDR3 loop reads CASSQGASSNYGYTF. DNA of the CDR3: TGCGCCAGCAGCCAAGGGGCCAGTTCTAACTATGGCTACACCTTC.

The V and J genes are TRBV6-5 and TRBJ2-3, with 12 bases aligning to TRBD2. The CDR3 runs 15 residues. Per germline, CDR1 MNHEY and CDR2 SVGAGI. V dropped 4 bases and J dropped 6; count of bases not matched to a gene: 5. DNA for the CDR3: TGTGCCAGCAGTTCTAGCGGGAGGGGGGTGGATACGCAGTATTTT. Translated, it gives CASSSSGRGVDTQYF.

This clone is a singleton in its sample. The J gene is TRBJ2-1, the V gene TRBV27; 11 positions agree with TRBD2. After removal of 4 bases from V and 15 bases from J, the junction contained 5 bases not matched to a gene. CDR3 length equals 12 residues. Germline V CDR1 and CDR2: MNHEY, SMNVEV (reference sequence). The CDR3 protein is CASSSHSGRVFF. In nucleotides, the CDR3 is TGTGCCAGCAGTTCGCATAGCGGGAGGGTGTTCTTC.

The V and J genes are TRBV28 and TRBJ2-6; D possibly corresponds to TRBD1 (6 bases). Trimming stripped 3 bases from V and 0 bases from J, with 15 bases between. In germline, CDR1 is MDHEN, CDR2 SYDVKM. CDR3 length: 18 residues. Written as DNA, the CDR3 is TGTGCCAGCAGTTTTGGTTTAGGGGGAAACTCTGGGGCCAACGTCCTGACTTTC. It specifies CASSFGLGGNSGANVLTF.

This chain connects TRBV6-5 to TRBJ2-7; no clear D. CDR1 MNHEY and CDR2 SVGAGI come from the germline V gene. Trimming removed 6 bases at V and 6 bases at J, with 9 bases between. The CDR3 spans 11 residues. The CDR3 coding sequence is TGTGCCAGCAGGGCGTGGCGCGAGCAGTACTTC. Residues: CASRAWREQYF.

V is TRBV5-8 and J is TRBJ2-2; D gene ambiguous. Germline V CDR1 and CDR2: SGHTS, YDEGEE. The V and J ends lost 5 bases and 6 bases respectively, with 14 bases between them. This CDR3 is built from 14 residues. CDR3 nucleotide sequence: TGTGCCAGCAGGGCCAGATCCGACTCCGGGGAGCTGTTTTTT. This codes for CASRARSDSGELFF.

The chain combines TRBV6-5 with TRBJ2-2; 13 bases are shared with TRBD2. The CDR3 sequence is 16 residues long. The V and J ends lost 4 bases and 5 bases, in that order; junction bases with no gene match: 4. The V gene's germline CDR1 is MNHEY and CDR2 SVGAGI. Written as DNA, the CDR3 is TGTGCCAGCAGTTCTGGACTAGCGGGAGATACCGGGGAGCTGTTTTTT. Protein product: CASSSGLAGDTGELFF.

The CDR3 protein is CASSPMEARGGYEQYF. The CDR3 DNA follows: TGTGCCAGCAGCCCCATGGAAGCCAGGGGGGGCTACGAGCAGTACTTC. The J gene is TRBJ2-7, the V gene TRBV14; D could derive from TRBD1 or TRBD2 (7 bases each). CDR1 and CDR2 from the germline V gene are SGHDN and FVKESK. V was shortened by 4 bases and J by 3 bases, with 19 bases between the two germline ends. The CDR3 is 16 amino acids.

The chain has TRBV9 and TRBJ1-5, with TRBD1 as a possible D gene (6 bases). The CDR3 runs 14 residues. V was pared by 0 bases and J by 4 bases, with 8 bases between. The germline V gene has CDR1 SGDLS and CDR2 YYNGEE. CDR3 in DNA: TGTGCCAGCAGCGTAGCAGGGGATAATCAGCCCCAGCATTTT. It codes for CASSVAGDNQPQHF. Combining the CDR3 with reference TRBV9 and TRBJ1-5 gives the whole variable domain DSGVTQTPKHLITATGQRVTLRCSPRSGDLSVYWYQQSLDQGLQFLIQYYNGEERAKGNILERFSAQQFPDLHSELNLSSLELGDSALYFCASSVAGDNQPQHFGDGTRLSIL.

The sample holds a few counts of this clone. This chain joins TRBV6-1 and TRBJ1-2; D not certain. The germline gives CDR1 MNHNS, CDR2 SASEGT. V was cut by 0 bases and J by 0 bases, with 5 bases left in between. This CDR3 has 14 residues. CDR3 bases: TGTGCCAGCAGTGAAGCGGATCCTAACTATGGCTACACCTTC. It yields the protein CASSEADPNYGYTF.

The rearrangement uses TRBV6-1 and TRBJ2-5, with 8 bases lining up with TRBD2. Germline CDR1 reads MNHNS; CDR2 reads SASEGT. The CDR3 extends over 14 amino acids. With 8 bases clipped from V and 4 bases from J, the junction kept 9 bases outside the gene matches. The DNA for the CDR3 is TGTGCCAGCCATTTCGGGGGGGAGGGAGAGACCCAGTACTTC. Its protein product is CASHFGGEGETQYF.

The gene calls are TRBV5-6 and TRBJ1-2; tentatively, D is TRBD1 (6 bases). This CDR3 region has 15 residues. Germline V gives CDR1 SGHDT, CDR2 YYEEEE. V gave up 7 bases and J gave up 3 bases, with 19 bases separating them. CDR3 sequence (DNA): TGTGCCAGCCAGCTCCAGGGGTTCACTGACTATGGCTACACCTTC. Protein sequence: CASQLQGFTDYGYTF.

V usage is TRBV28 and J usage is TRBJ2-7; 11 nucleotides line up with TRBD1. This CDR3 is built from 17 residues. V shed 3 bases and J 0 bases; nucleotides not matched to a gene: 7. Germline lookup yields CDR1 MDHEN and CDR2 SYDVKM. Here the CDR3 DNA reads TGTGCCAGCAGTTTGGAGAAGGGACAGGGGGACTCCTACGAGCAGTACTTC. It specifies CASSLEKGQGDSYEQYF.

This chain links TRBV5-8 with TRBJ1-5; D perhaps matches TRBD1 (5 bases). The CDR3 spans 15 residues. The germline V and J ends were trimmed by 4 bases and 3 bases, with 14 bases remaining between them. Germline V gene sequence: CDR1 SGHTS, CDR2 YDEGEE. The CDR3 spells CASSGFRGLNQPQHF. CDR3 sequence (DNA): TGTGCCAGCAGCGGCTTCCGGGGCCTCAATCAGCCCCAGCATTTT. Full variable domain (outside the CDR3, taken from reference TRBV5-8 and TRBJ1-5): EAGVTQSPTHLIKTRGQQATLRCSPISGHTSVYWYQQALGLGLQFLLWYDEGEERNRGNFPPRFSGRQFPNYSSELNVNALELEDSALYLCASSGFRGLNQPQHFGDGTRLSIL.

The chain recombines TRBV15 with TRBJ2-6, with TRBD1 identical over 8 bases. Germline V lookup: CDR1 LNHNV, CDR2 YYDKDF (reference sequence). Trimming removed 5 bases from V and 0 bases from J; junction bases left unmatched: 6. The CDR3 loop spans 17 amino acids. This CDR3 is CATSGTGYDSGANVLTF. Written as DNA, the CDR3 is TGTGCCACCAGCGGGACAGGTTACGACTCTGGGGCCAACGTCCTGACTTTC.

This chain links TRBV2 with TRBJ2-3, with D hard to call. This CDR3 comprises 15 residues. Trimming pared 6 bases from V and 8 bases from J, leaving 21 bases between. Germline CDR1 reads SNHLY; CDR2 reads FYNNEI. The CDR3 loop reads CASRPRAAFGVTQYF. DNA for the CDR3: TGTGCCAGCAGGCCTCGGGCGGCCTTTGGTGTTACGCAGTATTTT.